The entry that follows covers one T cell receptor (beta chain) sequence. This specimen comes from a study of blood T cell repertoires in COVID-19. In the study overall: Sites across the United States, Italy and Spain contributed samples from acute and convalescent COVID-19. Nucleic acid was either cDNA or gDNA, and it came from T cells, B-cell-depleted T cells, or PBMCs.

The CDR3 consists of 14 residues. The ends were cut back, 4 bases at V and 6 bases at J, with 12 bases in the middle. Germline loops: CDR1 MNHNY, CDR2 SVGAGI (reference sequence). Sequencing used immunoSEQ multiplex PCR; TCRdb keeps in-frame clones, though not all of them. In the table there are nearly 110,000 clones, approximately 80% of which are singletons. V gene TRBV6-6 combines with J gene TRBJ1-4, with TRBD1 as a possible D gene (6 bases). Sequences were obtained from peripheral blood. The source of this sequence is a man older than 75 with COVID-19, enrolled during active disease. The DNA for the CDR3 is TGTGCCAGCAGTTGGGAGACAGGAGATGAAAAACTGTTTTTT. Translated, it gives CASSWETGDEKLFF.